A single sample gave rise to the 8 T cell receptor beta chains below, sequenced in a study of cytotoxic CD8 clonotypes in ibrutinib-treated CLL. Some clones are missing from TCRdb's copy, which holds only in-frame ones; the method was immunoSEQ multiplex PCR. The sample consists of some 300,000 clones, more than 65% of them appearing once. Sequenced here: PBMCs, sampled before ibrutinib treatment. These receptors were taken from a human donor with chronic lymphocytic leukemia.

The gene calls are TRBV25-1 and TRBJ2-7; TRBD1 agrees at 9 bases. Germline V gene sequence: CDR1 MGHDK, CDR2 SYGVNS. This CDR3 spans 14 amino acids. J gave up 6 bases and V 3 bases, and 6 bases lay outside the gene matches. CDR3 bases: TGTGCCAGCAGTGAGCCGGGGACAGGGAGCGAGCAGTACTTC. Its translation is CASSEPGTGSEQYF.

This clone is a singleton in its sample. The rearrangement uses TRBV27 and TRBJ2-7, with 7 bases that match TRBD2. The V gene's germline CDR1 is MNHEY and CDR2 SMNVEV (reference sequence). The V and J ends lost 2 bases and 3 bases, in that order; junction bases with no gene match: 4. This CDR3 is 14 amino acids long. CDR3 in DNA: TGTGCCAGCAGTTTAGCGGGAGAGGACTACGAGCAGTACTTC. The encoded protein is CASSLAGEDYEQYF.

V is TRBV29-1 and J is TRBJ1-1, with D perhaps TRBD1 (6 bases). V lost 4 bases and J lost 1, with 22 bases in between. This CDR3 has 17 residues. Germline assignment: CDR1 SQVTM and CDR2 ANQGSEA. The CDR3 spells CSVGPRGGTLRNTEAFF. CDR3 coding DNA: TGCAGCGTTGGTCCCCGGGGGGGCACGCTAAGGAACACTGAAGCTTTCTTT. Combining the CDR3 with reference TRBV29-1 and TRBJ1-1 gives the whole variable domain SAVISQKPSRDICQRGTSLTIQCQVDSQVTMMFWYRQQPGQSLTLIATANQGSEATYESGFVIDKFPISRPNLTFSTLTVSNMSPEDSSIYLCSVGPRGGTLRNTEAFFGQGTRLTVV.

This clone has a handful of counts. The J gene is TRBJ1-5, the V gene TRBV6-5; D gene uncertain. The CDR3 contains 13 residues. CDR1 and CDR2 (germline): MNHEY, SVGAGI. V lost 10 bases and J 4 bases, leaving 14 bases between the germline ends. CDR3 DNA: TGTGCCACCGCCCCGTCGGGGAATCAGCCCCAGCATTTT. Residues: CATAPSGNQPQHF.

This clone was seen just once. The J gene is TRBJ1-4, the V gene TRBV9; 7 bases match TRBD1. J lost 5 bases, V lost 3 bases, and 7 bases had no gene match. Germline assignment: CDR1 SGDLS and CDR2 YYNGEE. The CDR3 has 15 amino acids. CDR3 bases: TGTGCCAGCAGCGAGGGGGGACAGCGGAATGAAAAACTGTTTTTT. Residues: CASSEGGQRNEKLFF.

The chain combines TRBV7-3 with TRBJ2-1; no definite D call. Germline V lookup: CDR1 SGHTA, CDR2 FQGTGA. Trimming took 6 bases from V and 7 from J, leaving 7 bases between them. The CDR3 length is 11 residues. For the CDR3, the DNA is TGTGCCAGCAGTCTAGGGAATGAGCAGTTCTTC. Amino acid sequence: CASSLGNEQFF.

The V gene is TRBV19, the J gene TRBJ1-1; 10 bases are shared with TRBD1. V was clipped by 4 bases and J by 7 bases; unmatched bases: 9. CDR3 length equals 15 residues. CDR1 LNHDA and CDR2 SQIVND come from the germline V gene (reference sequence). This CDR3 is CASSTTGGRLVEAFF. CDR3 coding DNA: TGTGCCAGTAGTACGACAGGGGGCAGGTTGGTTGAAGCTTTCTTT.

The chain combines TRBV4-2 with TRBJ2-3; 12 bases fit TRBD2. The germline V gene has CDR1 LGHNA and CDR2 YNFKEQ. V dropped 1 base and J dropped 4; count of bases not matched to a gene: 12. The CDR3 contains 19 residues. The CDR3 here is CASSQGTSGNPLWPDTQYF. CDR3 sequence (DNA): TGTGCCAGCAGCCAAGGGACTAGCGGGAACCCGCTCTGGCCAGATACGCAGTATTTT.